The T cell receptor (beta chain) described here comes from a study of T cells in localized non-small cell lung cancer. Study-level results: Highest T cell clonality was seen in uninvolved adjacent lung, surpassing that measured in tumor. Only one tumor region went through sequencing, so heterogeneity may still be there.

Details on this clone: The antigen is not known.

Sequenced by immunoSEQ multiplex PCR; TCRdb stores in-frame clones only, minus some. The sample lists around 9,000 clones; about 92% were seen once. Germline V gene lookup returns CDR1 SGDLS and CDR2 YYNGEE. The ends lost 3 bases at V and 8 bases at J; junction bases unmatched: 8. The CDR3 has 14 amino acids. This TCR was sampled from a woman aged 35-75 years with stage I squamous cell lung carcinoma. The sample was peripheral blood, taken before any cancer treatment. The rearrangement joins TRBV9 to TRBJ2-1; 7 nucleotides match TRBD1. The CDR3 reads CASSELDRADEQFF. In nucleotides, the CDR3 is TGTGCCAGCAGCGAACTCGACAGGGCCGATGAGCAGTTCTTC.